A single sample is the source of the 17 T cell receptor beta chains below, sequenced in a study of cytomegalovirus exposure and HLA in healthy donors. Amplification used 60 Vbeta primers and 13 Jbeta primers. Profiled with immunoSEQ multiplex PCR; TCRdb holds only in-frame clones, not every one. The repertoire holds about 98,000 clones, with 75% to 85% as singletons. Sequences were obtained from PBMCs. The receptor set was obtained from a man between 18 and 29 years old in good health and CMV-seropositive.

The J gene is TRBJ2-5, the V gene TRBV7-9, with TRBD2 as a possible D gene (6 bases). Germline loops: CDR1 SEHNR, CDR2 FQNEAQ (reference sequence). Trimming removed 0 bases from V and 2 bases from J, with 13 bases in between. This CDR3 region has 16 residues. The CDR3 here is CASSLALASLQETQYF. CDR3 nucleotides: TGTGCCAGCAGCTTAGCGCTAGCGTCGTTGCAAGAGACCCAGTACTTC.

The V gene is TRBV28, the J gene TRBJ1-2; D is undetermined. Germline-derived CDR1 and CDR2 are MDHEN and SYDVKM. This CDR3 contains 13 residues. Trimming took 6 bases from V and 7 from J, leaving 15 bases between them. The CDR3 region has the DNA TGTGCCAGCAGCCCCGGGAGGGTGGGTGGCTACACCTTC. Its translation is CASSPGRVGGYTF.

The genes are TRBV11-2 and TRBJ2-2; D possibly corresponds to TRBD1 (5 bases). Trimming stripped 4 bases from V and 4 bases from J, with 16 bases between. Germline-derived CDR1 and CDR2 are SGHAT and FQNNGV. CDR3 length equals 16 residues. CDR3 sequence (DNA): TGTGCCAGCAGCTCGCGGTGGCAGGGTAGCACCGGGGAGCTGTTTTTT. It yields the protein CASSSRWQGSTGELFF.

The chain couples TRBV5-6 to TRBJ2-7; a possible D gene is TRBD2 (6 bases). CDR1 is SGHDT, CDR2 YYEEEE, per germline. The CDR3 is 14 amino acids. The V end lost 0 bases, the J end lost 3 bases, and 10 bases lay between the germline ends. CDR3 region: CASSLGTTFYEQYF. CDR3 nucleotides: TGTGCCAGCAGCTTGGGGACTACCTTCTACGAGCAGTACTTC.

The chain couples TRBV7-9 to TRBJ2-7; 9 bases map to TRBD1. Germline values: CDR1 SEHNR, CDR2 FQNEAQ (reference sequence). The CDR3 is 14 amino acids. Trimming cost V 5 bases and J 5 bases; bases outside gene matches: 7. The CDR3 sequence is CASSPWDRAHEQYF. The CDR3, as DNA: TGTGCCAGCAGCCCATGGGACAGGGCCCACGAGCAGTACTTC.

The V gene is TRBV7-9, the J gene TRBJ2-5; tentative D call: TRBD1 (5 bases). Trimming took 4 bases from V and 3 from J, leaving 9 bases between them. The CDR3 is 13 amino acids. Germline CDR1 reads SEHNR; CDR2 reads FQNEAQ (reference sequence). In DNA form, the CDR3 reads TGTGCCAGCAGCTGGCAGGGTGAAGAGACCCAGTACTTC. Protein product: CASSWQGEETQYF. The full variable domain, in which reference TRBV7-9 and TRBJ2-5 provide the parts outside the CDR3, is DTGVSQNPRHKITKRGQNVTFRCDPISEHNRLYWYRQTLGQGPEFLTYFQNEAQLEKSRLLSDRFSAERPKGSFSTLEIQRTEQGDSAMYLCASSWQGEETQYFGPGTRLLVL.

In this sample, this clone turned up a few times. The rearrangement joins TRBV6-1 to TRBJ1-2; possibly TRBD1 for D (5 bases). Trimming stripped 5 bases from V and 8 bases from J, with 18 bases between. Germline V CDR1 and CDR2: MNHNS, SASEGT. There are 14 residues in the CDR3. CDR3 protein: CASSQGNMDLGYTF. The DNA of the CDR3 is TGTGCCAGCAGTCAGGGAAACATGGATTTAGGCTACACCTTC.

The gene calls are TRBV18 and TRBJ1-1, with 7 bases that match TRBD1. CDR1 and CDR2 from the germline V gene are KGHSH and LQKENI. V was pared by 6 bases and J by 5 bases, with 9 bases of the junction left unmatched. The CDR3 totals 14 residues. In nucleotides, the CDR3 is TGTGCCAGCTCTTCCCAGGGGGTAACAACTGAAGCTTTCTTT. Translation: CASSSQGVTTEAFF.

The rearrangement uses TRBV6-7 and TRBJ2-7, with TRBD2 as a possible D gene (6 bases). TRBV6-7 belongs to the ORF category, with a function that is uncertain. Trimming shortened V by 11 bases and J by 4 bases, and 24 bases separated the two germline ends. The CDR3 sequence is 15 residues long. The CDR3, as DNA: TGTGCCGCCCGGGGGATTACCCCATTGAGGTACGAGCAGTACTTC. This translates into CAARGITPLRYEQYF.

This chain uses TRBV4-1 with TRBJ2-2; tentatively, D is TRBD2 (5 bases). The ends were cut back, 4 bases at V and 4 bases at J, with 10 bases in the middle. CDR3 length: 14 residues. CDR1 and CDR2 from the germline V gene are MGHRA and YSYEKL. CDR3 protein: CASSRRGGTGELFF. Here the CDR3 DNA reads TGCGCCAGCAGCCGCCGCGGAGGCACCGGGGAGCTGTTTTTT.

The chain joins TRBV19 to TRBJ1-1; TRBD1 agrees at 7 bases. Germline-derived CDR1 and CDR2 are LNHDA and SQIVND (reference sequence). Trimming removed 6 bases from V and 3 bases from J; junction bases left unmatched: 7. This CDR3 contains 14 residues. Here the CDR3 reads CASRPPDRDTEAFF. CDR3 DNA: TGTGCCAGTAGGCCCCCTGACAGGGACACTGAAGCTTTCTTT. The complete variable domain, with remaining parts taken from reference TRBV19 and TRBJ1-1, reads DGGITQSPKYLFRKEGQNVTLSCEQNLNHDAMYWYRQDPGQGLRLIYYSQIVNDFQKGDIAEGYSVSREKKESFPLTVTSAQKNPTAFYLCASRPPDRDTEAFFGQGTRLTVV.

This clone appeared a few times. CDR3 coding DNA: TGTGCCAGCAGCTTAGCGTCCGGTGAGGGTTGGGCTAAGCCCCAGCATTTT. Amino acid sequence: CASSLASGEGWAKPQHF. The rearrangement links TRBV7-9 to TRBJ1-5, with no clear D. Germline CDR1 SEHNR, CDR2 FQNEAQ (reference sequence). V lost 0 bases, J lost 8 bases, and 20 bases lay in between. The CDR3 has 17 residues.

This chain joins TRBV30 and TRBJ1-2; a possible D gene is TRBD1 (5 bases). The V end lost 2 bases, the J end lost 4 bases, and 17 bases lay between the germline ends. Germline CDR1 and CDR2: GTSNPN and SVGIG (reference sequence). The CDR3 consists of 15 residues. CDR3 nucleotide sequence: TGTGCCTGGAGTTTAACCAGCAGGGTTTTCTATGGCTACACCTTC. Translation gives CAWSLTSRVFYGYTF.

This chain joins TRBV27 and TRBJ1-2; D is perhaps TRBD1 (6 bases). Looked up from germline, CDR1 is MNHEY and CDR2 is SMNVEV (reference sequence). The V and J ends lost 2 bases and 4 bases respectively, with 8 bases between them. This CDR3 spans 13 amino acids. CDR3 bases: TGTGCCAGCAGTTTAGGGGGCGGCTATGGCTACACCTTC. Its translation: CASSLGGGYGYTF.

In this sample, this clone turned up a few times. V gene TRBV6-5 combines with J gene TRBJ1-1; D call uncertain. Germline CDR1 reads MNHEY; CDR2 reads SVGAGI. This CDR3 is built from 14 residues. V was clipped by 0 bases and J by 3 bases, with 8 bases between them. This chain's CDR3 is CASSYSRGDTEAFF. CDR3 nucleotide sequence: TGTGCCAGCAGTTACTCGAGAGGTGACACTGAAGCTTTCTTT.

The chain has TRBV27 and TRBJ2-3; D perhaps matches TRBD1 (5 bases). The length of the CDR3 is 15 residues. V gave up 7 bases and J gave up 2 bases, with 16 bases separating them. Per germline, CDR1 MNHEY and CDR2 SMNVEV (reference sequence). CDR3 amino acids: CASNSRGSFTDTQYF. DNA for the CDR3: TGTGCCAGCAACTCAAGGGGCAGTTTCACAGATACGCAGTATTTT.

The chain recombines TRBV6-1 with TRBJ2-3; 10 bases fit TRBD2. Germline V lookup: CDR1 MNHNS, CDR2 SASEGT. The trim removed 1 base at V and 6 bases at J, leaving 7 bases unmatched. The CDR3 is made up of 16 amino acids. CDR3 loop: CASSEVNSGGLDTQYF. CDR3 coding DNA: TGTGCCAGCAGTGAAGTGAATAGCGGGGGGTTGGATACGCAGTATTTT.